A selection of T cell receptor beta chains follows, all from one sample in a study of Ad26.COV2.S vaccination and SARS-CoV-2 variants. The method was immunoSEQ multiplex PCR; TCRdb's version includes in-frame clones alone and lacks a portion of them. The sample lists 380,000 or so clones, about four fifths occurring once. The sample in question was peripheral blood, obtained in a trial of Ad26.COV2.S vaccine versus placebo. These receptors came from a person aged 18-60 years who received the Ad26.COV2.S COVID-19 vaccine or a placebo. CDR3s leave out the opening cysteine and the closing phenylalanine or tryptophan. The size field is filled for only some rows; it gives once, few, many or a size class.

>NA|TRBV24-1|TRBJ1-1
ATSDPSVGNTEAF
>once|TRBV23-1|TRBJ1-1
ASRQNHDRGALKAF
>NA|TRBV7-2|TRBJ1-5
ASSGDSHRRD
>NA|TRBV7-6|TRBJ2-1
ASSLDAEQF
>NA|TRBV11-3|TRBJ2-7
ASSRLAGAYEQY
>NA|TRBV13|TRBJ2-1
ASSLGRLGAYNEQF
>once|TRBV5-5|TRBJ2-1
ASSFQGLEEQF
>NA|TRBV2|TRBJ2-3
ASTGVSGGSTDTQY
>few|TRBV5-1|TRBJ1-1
ASSFEGAGLSAF
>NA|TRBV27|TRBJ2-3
ASSPSTGERTDTQY
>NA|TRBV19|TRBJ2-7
ASSPRWFLTSSSYEQY
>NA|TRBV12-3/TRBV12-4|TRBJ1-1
ASSAGGGTEAF
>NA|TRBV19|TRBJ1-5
ASSMFLKGGSNQPQH
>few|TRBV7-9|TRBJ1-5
ASSPVGGEQPQH
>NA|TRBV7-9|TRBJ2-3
ASSQTIGTSGRETDTQY
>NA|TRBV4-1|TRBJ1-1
ASSHIMNTEAF
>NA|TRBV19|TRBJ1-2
ASSIASLSTGYT
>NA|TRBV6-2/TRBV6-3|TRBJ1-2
ASSRSTVFGLNYGYT
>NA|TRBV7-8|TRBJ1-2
ASSLKRQSYGYT
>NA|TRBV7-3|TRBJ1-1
ASSFTGTGGTEAF
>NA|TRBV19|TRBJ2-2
ASRDRAGTGELF
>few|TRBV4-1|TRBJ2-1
ASSQGLGSYNEQF
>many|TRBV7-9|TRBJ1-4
ASSSRTGEEKLF
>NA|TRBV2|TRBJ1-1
ASQGIGSGDTEAF
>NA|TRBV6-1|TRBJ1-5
ASSEQTGDQPQH
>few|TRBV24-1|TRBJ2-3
ATSEPGQGGFTQY
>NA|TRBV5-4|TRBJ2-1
ASSLETALRDRGRNEQF
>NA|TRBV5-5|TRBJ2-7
ASSLATSATGAYEQY
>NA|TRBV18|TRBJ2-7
ASSPHLDSYEQY
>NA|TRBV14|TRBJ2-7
ASSQAGSYEQY
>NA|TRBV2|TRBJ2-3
ASSDLGFTDTQY